This T cell receptor beta chain emerged from a study of breast tumors, draining lymph nodes, adjacent tissues. As concerns this clonotype: The antigen remains undetermined.

Using its own MiXCR run on the multiplex PCR reads, TCRdb lists one record per CDR3 protein. Of 150,000 to 200,000 distinct CDR3 sequences listed, roughly a third were seen once; the top ten hold approximately 4.3%. General study findings and limits: The lymph node origin of tumor T cells was framed as consistent with a hypothesis, not demonstrated. Data fit most tumor T cells coming from lymph node, expanding in tumor. Tumor repertoires ranked between lymph nodes and nontumor tissue in diversity, with V and J gene preferences.

Axillary draining lymph nodes of breast cancer patients supplied the node samples. This receptor was taken from a female donor with breast cancer. Some clones in this sample may be carry-over from other donors' samples. Sequencing was done on a sample of axillary lymph node tissue.

Here the CDR3 reads CSARDYRKGTDTQYF. The CDR3, as DNA: TGCAGTGCTAGAGATTACCGAAAGGGCACAGATACGCAGTATTTT. This chain links TRBV20-1 with TRBJ2-3; D is ambiguous. The ends were cut back, 0 bases at V and 1 base at J, with 11 bases in the middle. Germline V gives CDR1 DFQATT, CDR2 SNEGSKA (reference sequence). The CDR3 totals 15 residues.